This TCR beta chain is drawn from a study of blood T cell repertoires in COVID-19. This CDR3 contains 16 residues. The germline CDR1 and CDR2 sequences are LGHNA and YNFKEQ. The junction had 4 bases not matched to a gene; V was cut back by 1 base and J by 0 bases. During the 2 weeks before they entered the study, exposed participants had met someone with a PCR-confirmed or clinician-diagnosed COVID-19 case. The repertoire was sequenced with immunoSEQ multiplex PCR; TCRdb's copy has only in-frame clones and lacks some. This table has fewer than 250,000 clones, about four fifths appearing once. Material: PBMCs or T cells enriched from blood (not recorded which). The V gene is TRBV4-2, the J gene TRBJ2-3; TRBD2 agrees at 7 bases. This sequence was found in a middle-aged woman who had been exposed to COVID-19. CDR3 loop: CASSQVSGVSTDTQYF. The CDR3 DNA sequence: TGTGCCAGCAGCCAAGTAAGCGGGGTCAGCACAGATACGCAGTATTTT.